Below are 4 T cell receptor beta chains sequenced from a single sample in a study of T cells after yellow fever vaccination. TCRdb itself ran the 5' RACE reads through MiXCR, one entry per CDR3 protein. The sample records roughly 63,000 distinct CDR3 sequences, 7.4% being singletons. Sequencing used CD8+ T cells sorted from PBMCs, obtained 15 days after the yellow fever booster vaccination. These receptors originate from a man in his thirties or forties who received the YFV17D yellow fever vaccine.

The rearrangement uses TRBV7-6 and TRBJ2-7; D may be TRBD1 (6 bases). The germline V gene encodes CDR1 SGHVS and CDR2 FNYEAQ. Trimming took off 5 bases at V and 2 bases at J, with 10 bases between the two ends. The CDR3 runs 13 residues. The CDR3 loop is CASSMDRTYEQYF. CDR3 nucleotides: TGTGCCAGCAGCATGGACAGAACCTACGAGCAGTACTTC.

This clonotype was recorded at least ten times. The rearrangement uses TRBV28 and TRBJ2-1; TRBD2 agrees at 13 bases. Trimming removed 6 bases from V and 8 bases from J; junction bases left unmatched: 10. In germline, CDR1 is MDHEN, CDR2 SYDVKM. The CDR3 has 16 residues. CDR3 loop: CASSFSGLAGEYEQFF. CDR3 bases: TGTGCCAGCAGCTTCTCAGGACTAGCGGGAGAATATGAGCAGTTCTTC.

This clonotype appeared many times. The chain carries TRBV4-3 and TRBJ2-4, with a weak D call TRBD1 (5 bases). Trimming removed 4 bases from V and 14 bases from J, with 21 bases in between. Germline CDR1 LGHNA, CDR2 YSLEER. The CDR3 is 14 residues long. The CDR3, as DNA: TGCGCCAGCAGCCTGGGTGCGGACAACAGAGATAAGTACTTC. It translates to CASSLGADNRDKYF.

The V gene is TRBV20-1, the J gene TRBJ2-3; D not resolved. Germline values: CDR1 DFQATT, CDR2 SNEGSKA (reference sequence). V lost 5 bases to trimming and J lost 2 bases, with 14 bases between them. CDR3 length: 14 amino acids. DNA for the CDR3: TGCAGTGCTGAACCGACGATGGTCACAGATACGCAGTATTTT. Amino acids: CSAEPTMVTDTQYF.